This entry describes one T cell receptor (beta chain). Its antigen is still unknown. The data were obtained in a study of T cell responses to AZD1222 COVID-19 vaccine. Sequenced by immunoSEQ multiplex PCR; TCRdb stores in-frame clones only, minus some. The sample lists about 180,000 clones; 75% to 90% were seen once. This CDR3 contains 18 residues. The germline V and J ends were trimmed by 3 bases and 5 bases, with 21 bases remaining between them. The germline V gene has CDR1 SGDLS and CDR2 YYNGEE. Whole-study results and caveats: Repertoires were obtained only post-peak T cell response.

The chain is built from TRBV9 and TRBJ1-6, with TRBD1 as a possible D gene (6 bases). This TCR was recovered from an adult who received the MenACWY meningococcal vaccine as a control. The material was peripheral blood, obtained 28 days after the second dose of the MenACWY control vaccine. CDR3 loop: CASSATLAGGPDNSPLHF. The CDR3 region has the DNA TGTGCCAGCAGCGCCACCCTGGCGGGGGGGCCCGATAATTCACCCCTCCACTTT. Filled out from reference TRBV9 and TRBJ1-6, the complete variable domain reads DSGVTQTPKHLITATGQRVTLRCSPRSGDLSVYWYQQSLDQGLQFLIQYYNGEERAKGNILERFSAQQFPDLHSELNLSSLELGDSALYFCASSATLAGGPDNSPLHFGNGTRLTVT.